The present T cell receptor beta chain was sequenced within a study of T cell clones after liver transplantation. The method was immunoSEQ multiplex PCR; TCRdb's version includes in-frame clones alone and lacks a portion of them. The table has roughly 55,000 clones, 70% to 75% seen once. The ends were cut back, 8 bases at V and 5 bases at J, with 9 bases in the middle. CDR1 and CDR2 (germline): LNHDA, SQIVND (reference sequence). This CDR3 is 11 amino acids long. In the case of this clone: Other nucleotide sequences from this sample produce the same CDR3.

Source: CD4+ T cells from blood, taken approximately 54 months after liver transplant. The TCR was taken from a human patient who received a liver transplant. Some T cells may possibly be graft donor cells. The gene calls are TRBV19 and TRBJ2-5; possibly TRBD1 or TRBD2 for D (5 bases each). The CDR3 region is CASSGTETQYF. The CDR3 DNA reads TGTGCCAGTTCGGGGACGGAGACCCAGTACTTC.